These 9 T cell receptor beta chains were all obtained from the same sample, sequenced in a study of blood T cells in healthy people across ages. The second PCR ran roughly 7 to 11 cycles with a sample-barcoded 5' primer and J-beta primers. Each CDR3 protein gets one entry after TCRdb re-called the 5' RACE reads with MiXCR. The table shows about 730,000 distinct CDR3 sequences, with roughly two fifths occurring only once. Sequences were obtained from blood. The origin of the receptors is a woman aged 55-69 years in good health.

CDR3 protein: CASSWDTYHWRQFF. CDR3 coding DNA: TGTGCCAGCAGCTGGGACACCTACCATTGGCGGCAGTTCTTC. V usage is TRBV7-9 and J usage is TRBJ2-1; D might be TRBD1 (6 bases). V lost 4 bases to trimming and J lost 12 bases, with 19 bases between them. Germline V gene sequence: CDR1 SEHNR, CDR2 FQNEAQ (reference sequence). This CDR3 is 14 amino acids long.

The chain is built from TRBV20-1 and TRBJ2-1, with 12 bases matching TRBD2. Germline V gene sequence: CDR1 DFQATT, CDR2 SNEGSKA (reference sequence). The CDR3 length is 16 residues. J was trimmed by 2 bases and V by 5 bases; bases with no gene match: 7. CDR3 amino acids: CSAAFGLAGTYNEQFF. For the CDR3, the DNA is TGCAGTGCTGCCTTTGGACTAGCGGGGACCTACAATGAGCAGTTCTTC.

This clonotype was seen once. The chain links TRBV7-2 to TRBJ2-4; 9 nucleotides line up with TRBD1. The J call may be mistaken, given a closer DNA end match to TRBJ2-5. The CDR3 contains 14 residues. Germline values: CDR1 SGHTA, CDR2 FQGNSA. The CDR3 nucleotides read TGTGCCAGCAGCAAGGGACAGGGAGGGGAGACCCAGTACTTC. It codes for CASSKGQGGETQYF.

The V gene is TRBV13, the J gene TRBJ1-1; D unclear. The CDR3 runs 12 residues. The germline V gene has CDR1 PRHDT and CDR2 FYEKMQ (reference sequence). V was clipped by 0 bases and J by 9 bases, with 8 bases between them. The CDR3 DNA reads as TGTGCCAGCAGCTTAGGCACCCAAAAAGCTTTCTTT. It yields the protein CASSLGTQKAFF.

The V call is TRBV20-1, the J call TRBJ2-5, with D tentatively TRBD1 (7 bases). CDR1 and CDR2 from the germline V gene are DFQATT and SNEGSKA (reference sequence). This CDR3 contains 13 residues. V lost 6 bases, J lost 2 bases, and 13 bases lay in between. The CDR3 DNA sequence: TGCAGTGCCAGTGCGGGACAGCAAGAGACCCAGTACTTC. Amino acids: CSASAGQQETQYF.

The chain couples TRBV12-3 or TRBV12-4 to TRBJ2-3, with 8 bases matching TRBD2. Losses at the gene ends were 1 base for V and 5 bases for J; bases not matched to a gene: 5. CDR3 length: 15 amino acids. In nucleotides, the CDR3 is TGTGCCAGCAGTTTAGTCGCGGGAGGAAGAGATACGCAGTATTTT. This codes for CASSLVAGGRDTQYF.

This clonotype appeared many times. The chain recombines TRBV5-1 with TRBJ2-7; D is perhaps TRBD1 (6 bases). This CDR3 is 13 amino acids long. Germline V CDR1 and CDR2: SGHRS, YFSETQ. Trimming removed 1 base at V and 4 bases at J, with 9 bases between. Here the CDR3 DNA reads TGCGCCAGCAGCTTGCCGGACAGTTACGAGCAGTACTTC. It codes for CASSLPDSYEQYF.

Only a few counts were recorded for this clonotype. This sequence joins TRBV4-1 and TRBJ2-3, with D possibly matching TRBD2 (5 bases). The CDR3 sequence is 16 residues long. Germline lookup yields CDR1 MGHRA and CDR2 YSYEKL. V was shortened by 1 base and J by 0 bases, with 11 bases between the two germline ends. As DNA, the CDR3 is TGCGCCAGCAGCCAAGGGGAGCCGTATAGCACAGATACGCAGTATTTT. Amino acids: CASSQGEPYSTDTQYF.

The V gene is TRBV2, the J gene TRBJ2-1; the D is unclear. The CDR3 has 15 residues. V was shortened by 3 bases and J by 6 bases, with 15 bases between the two germline ends. Germline lookup yields CDR1 SNHLY and CDR2 FYNNEI. CDR3 nucleotides: TGTGCCAGCAGTGATGCGGTCGGAATACTCAATGAGCAGTTCTTC. It codes for CASSDAVGILNEQFF. Together with reference TRBV2 and TRBJ2-1, the CDR3 gives the full variable domain: EPEVTQTPSHQVTQMGQEVILRCVPISNHLYFYWYRQILGQKVEFLVSFYNNEISEKSEIFDDQFSVERPDGSNFTLKIRSTKLEDSAMYFCASSDAVGILNEQFFGPGTRLTVL.